This T cell receptor (beta chain) was retrieved from a study of T cell repertoires in cytomegalovirus infection. Study-level information: Peptides in the study included HLA-C-restricted and HLA-B-restricted CMV epitopes.

TCRdb re-called the reads with MiXCR, one entry per CDR3 protein. Of 75,000 to 100,000 distinct CDR3 sequences listed, about 29% are singletons. The V end was cut by 4 bases, the J end by 4 bases, with 12 bases between. This CDR3 has 14 residues. CDR1 is KGHDR and CDR2 is SFDVKD in the germline V gene. About this clonotype: Its antigen remains unknown.

The V gene is TRBV24-1, the J gene TRBJ1-2; D is possibly TRBD1 (6 bases). The sequencing used CD8+ T cells from cultured PBMCs, collected from culture after CMV antigen stimulation. The receptor's source is a human donor in good health (CMV status not recorded). Some clones in this sample may be carry-over from other donors' samples. CDR3 region: CATSDQGQIYGYTF. CDR3 DNA sequence: TGTGCCACCAGTGACCAAGGACAGATCTATGGCTACACCTTC.